One and the same sample provided the 30 T cell receptor beta chains below, sequenced in a study of blood T cell repertoires in COVID-19. Repertoires were generated with immunoSEQ multiplex PCR, while TCRdb's copy carries only in-frame clones and drops some. Of 300,000 to 350,000 clones listed, roughly 86% are singletons. Material for sequencing was peripheral blood. Source of these receptors: a man younger than 40 with COVID-19, enrolled during active disease.

The rearrangement uses TRBV15 and TRBJ2-7, with 9 nucleotides matching TRBD1. Germline V CDR1 and CDR2: LNHNV, YYDKDF (reference sequence). Trimming cost V 1 base and J 2 bases; bases outside gene matches: 6. The CDR3 covers 16 residues. The CDR3 region is CATSRADRGLTYEQYF. Written as DNA, the CDR3 is TGTGCCACCAGCAGAGCGGACAGGGGTCTAACCTACGAGCAGTACTTC.

The table lists this clone with a count of one. The chain joins TRBV10-3 to TRBJ1-1; 9 bases are a match to TRBD1. V gave up 8 bases and J gave up 2 bases; unmatched junction bases: 6. Germline CDR1 ENHRY, CDR2 SYGVKD. The CDR3 consists of 14 residues. In nucleotides, the CDR3 is TGTGCCATCGGAAGGGACAGGGATAACACTGAAGCTTTCTTT. Encoded protein: CAIGRDRDNTEAFF.

The chain is built from TRBV11-3 and TRBJ1-6, with D perhaps matching TRBD1 (6 bases). CDR3 length equals 13 residues. V dropped 2 bases and J dropped 9 bases, with 8 bases sitting between them. Germline V gene lookup returns CDR1 SGHNT and CDR2 YENEEA. The CDR3 coding sequence is TGTGCCAGCAGCTTAAACAGGGTTTCACCCCTCCACTTT. Its protein product is CASSLNRVSPLHF.

V is TRBV11-2 and J is TRBJ2-7; 7 positions match TRBD1. With 0 bases clipped from V and 2 bases from J, the junction kept 13 bases outside the gene matches. The CDR3 is 18 residues long. Germline CDR1 reads SGHAT; CDR2 reads FQNNGV. The CDR3 loop reads CASSLEGSLTGSAYEQYF. CDR3 in DNA: TGTGCCAGCAGCTTAGAGGGGTCTTTGACAGGGTCGGCCTACGAGCAGTACTTC.

The rearrangement links TRBV5-1 to TRBJ2-7, with D uncertain. The CDR3 spans 14 residues. Germline V gives CDR1 SGHRS, CDR2 YFSETQ. V was shortened by 4 bases and J by 0 bases, with 11 bases between the two germline ends. The CDR3 DNA follows: TGCGCCAGCAGCACAGAGCTTAACTCCTACGAGCAGTACTTC. Translated, it gives CASSTELNSYEQYF.

The chain links TRBV6-5 to TRBJ1-1; 9 bases line up with TRBD1. CDR3 length: 13 amino acids. V lost 6 bases to trimming and J lost 4 bases; unmatched junction nucleotides: 3. Germline CDR1 and CDR2: MNHEY and SVGAGI. The CDR3 nucleotides read TGTGCCAGCAGCCGGGACAGGGCCACTGAAGCTTTCTTT. Protein sequence: CASSRDRATEAFF.

The chain joins TRBV4-1 to TRBJ2-3, with D hard to call. CDR1 is MGHRA and CDR2 is YSYEKL in the germline V gene. The CDR3 sequence is 14 residues long. Trimming removed 1 base at V and 6 bases at J, with 11 bases between. The CDR3 DNA sequence: TGCGCCAGCAGCCAAGTAAATATAGTGGATACGCAGTATTTT. It yields the protein CASSQVNIVDTQYF.

The chain recombines TRBV10-3 with TRBJ2-1; 11 nucleotides line up with TRBD1. Germline V lookup: CDR1 ENHRY, CDR2 SYGVKD. V trimming: 0 bases; J trimming: 8 bases; junction bases outside the gene matches: 6. This CDR3 spans 16 amino acids. CDR3 in DNA: TGTGCCATCAGTGAGTCGAGGACAGGGGGCAGGGATGAGCAGTTCTTC. As protein: CAISESRTGGRDEQFF.

This chain uses TRBV12-3 or TRBV12-4 with TRBJ2-1, with a possible D match to TRBD1 (5 bases). CDR3 length: 12 amino acids. V lost 3 bases and J lost 8, with 8 bases in between. CDR3 in DNA: TGTGCCAGCAGTTTCCAGGGCTATGAGCAGTTCTTC. Its protein product is CASSFQGYEQFF.

V gene TRBV29-1 combines with J gene TRBJ1-1; 11 bases fit TRBD1. Germline assignment: CDR1 SQVTM and CDR2 ANQGSEA. This CDR3 contains 17 residues. Germline trimming cut 0 bases from V and 4 bases from J; bases unmatched to any gene: 10. CDR3 sequence reads: CSVEDRFRTGGLTEAFF. The CDR3 DNA reads TGCAGCGTTGAAGATCGATTCCGGACAGGGGGCCTCACTGAAGCTTTCTTT.

This chain links TRBV5-1 with TRBJ1-2; 8 nucleotides line up with TRBD1. The junction had 10 bases not matched to a gene; V was cut back by 4 bases and J by 8 bases. CDR3 length: 14 amino acids. Germline V CDR1 and CDR2: SGHRS, YFSETQ. CDR3 sequence reads: CASSQTTGGFGYTF. The CDR3 coding sequence is TGCGCCAGCAGCCAAACCACAGGGGGGTTCGGCTACACCTTC.

V and J are TRBV11-3 and TRBJ2-1, with 7 bases lining up with TRBD2. The ends lost 5 bases at V and 4 bases at J; junction bases unmatched: 14. This CDR3 spans 17 amino acids. CDR1 is SGHNT, CDR2 YENEEA, per germline. The DNA for the CDR3 is TGTGCCAGCAGCCAAAGAGGCGGCCTAGCGGATTACAATGAGCAGTTCTTC. This gives the protein CASSQRGGLADYNEQFF.

The chain combines TRBV7-2 with TRBJ2-1; D is undetermined. The V and J ends lost 0 bases and 0 bases respectively, with 9 bases between them. Germline loops: CDR1 SGHTA, CDR2 FQGNSA. CDR3 length: 16 residues. CDR3 DNA sequence: TGTGCCAGCAGCTTAGCGGTCTACCGCTCCTACAATGAGCAGTTCTTC. It codes for CASSLAVYRSYNEQFF.

The chain joins TRBV25-1 to TRBJ1-1; 9 bases line up with TRBD1. Trimming at V came to 7 bases and at J to 5 bases, leaving 8 bases not matched to a gene. This CDR3 has 14 residues. CDR1 and CDR2 (germline): MGHDK, SYGVNS. The CDR3 spells CASIPTGGLTEAFF. Here the CDR3 DNA reads TGTGCCAGCATTCCTACAGGGGGCCTGACTGAAGCTTTCTTT.

The chain joins TRBV4-1 to TRBJ1-6; D gene ambiguous. CDR1 is MGHRA, CDR2 YSYEKL, per germline. V was clipped by 4 bases and J by 7 bases, with 14 bases between them. This CDR3 has 15 residues. CDR3 amino acids: CASSLGREGNSPLHF. Written as DNA, the CDR3 is TGCGCCAGCAGCCTAGGCCGAGAGGGAAATTCACCCCTCCACTTT.

The rearrangement links TRBV6-5 to TRBJ1-1; D gene uncertain. CDR1 is MNHEY, CDR2 SVGAGI, per germline. V lost 0 bases and J 6 bases, leaving 14 bases between the germline ends. This CDR3 spans 15 amino acids. CDR3 sequence (DNA): TGTGCCAGCAGTTACTCGGAGCGGAGTACGGCTGAAGCTTTCTTT. As protein: CASSYSERSTAEAFF.

The CDR3 nucleotides are TGTGCCAGCTCACCCACTAGCGGCTCCTACAATGAGCAGTTCTTC. Translation gives CASSPTSGSYNEQFF. The chain joins TRBV18 to TRBJ2-1; TRBD2 matches 8 bases. J lost 0 bases, V lost 3 bases, and 1 base had no gene match. The germline gives CDR1 KGHSH, CDR2 LQKENI. CDR3 length: 15 residues. The entire variable domain, with the rest obtained from reference TRBV18 and TRBJ2-1, is as follows: NAGVMQNPRHLVRRRGQEARLRCSPMKGHSHVYWYRQLPEEGLKFMVYLQKENIIDESGMPKERFSAEFPKEGPSILRIQQVVRGDSAAYFCASSPTSGSYNEQFFGPGTRLTVL.

The chain couples TRBV5-1 to TRBJ2-5; 12 nucleotides agree with TRBD2. After removal of 1 base from V and 1 base from J, the junction contained 2 bases not matched to a gene. The CDR3 runs to 16 residues. Per germline, CDR1 SGHRS and CDR2 YFSETQ. CDR3 nucleotides: TGCGCCAGCAGCTTGCCTAGCGGGGGGGCCCAAGAGACCCAGTACTTC. Translation: CASSLPSGGAQETQYF.

This clone showed up just a few times. The rearrangement uses TRBV5-1 and TRBJ1-2; no clear D. Trimming pared 0 bases from V and 1 base from J, leaving 7 bases between. Germline-derived CDR1 and CDR2 are SGHRS and YFSETQ. The CDR3 length is 14 residues. CDR3: CASSLGQNNYGYTF. The CDR3 DNA follows: TGCGCCAGCAGCTTGGGGCAGAATAACTATGGCTACACCTTC.

V gene TRBV5-4 combines with J gene TRBJ2-3, with no clear D. The CDR3 is 15 amino acids. Trimming pared 0 bases from V and 0 bases from J, leaving 8 bases between. Germline V gene sequence: CDR1 SGHNT, CDR2 YYREEE (reference sequence). CDR3 DNA: TGTGCCAGCAGCTTGGTTCTTTCTAGCACAGATACGCAGTATTTT. It is translated as CASSLVLSSTDTQYF.

The rearrangement links TRBV7-2 to TRBJ2-3; D unresolved. This CDR3 region has 13 residues. V lost 4 bases, J lost 6 bases, and 11 bases lay in between. Germline V gene data show CDR1 as SGHTA and CDR2 as FQGNSA. The CDR3 nucleotides read TGTGCCAGCAGCTCAATTGAGCCGGATACGCAGTATTTT. It yields the protein CASSSIEPDTQYF.

The chain joins TRBV29-1 to TRBJ1-1; a possible D gene is TRBD1 (6 bases). V was shortened by 3 bases and J by 5 bases, with 13 bases between the two germline ends. Germline V gene data show CDR1 as SQVTM and CDR2 as ANQGSEA. CDR3 size: 13 residues. This CDR3 is CSVDMGAGTEAFF. For the CDR3, the DNA is TGCAGCGTTGACATGGGGGCAGGAACTGAAGCTTTCTTT.

The chain couples TRBV12-3 or TRBV12-4 to TRBJ2-2; D possibly corresponds to TRBD2 (6 bases). Between the trimmed V and J ends, which lost 6 bases and 7 bases, there was a span of 12 bases. The CDR3 totals 13 residues. The CDR3 DNA reads as TGTGCCAGCAGCGGGAGTGATGGCGGGGAGCTGTTTTTT. It yields the protein CASSGSDGGELFF.

This chain joins TRBV5-1 and TRBJ1-2; D perhaps matches TRBD1 (5 bases). This CDR3 spans 14 amino acids. V was pared by 0 bases and J by 3 bases, with 9 bases between. Germline V CDR1 and CDR2: SGHRS, YFSETQ. This CDR3 is CASSLVQGHYGYTF. The CDR3 bases are TGCGCCAGCAGCTTGGTTCAGGGCCACTATGGCTACACCTTC.

This rearrangement joins TRBV5-1 to TRBJ1-2, with 7 bases that match TRBD1. Germline V gene sequence: CDR1 SGHRS, CDR2 YFSETQ. The V and J ends lost 2 bases and 4 bases, in that order; junction bases with no gene match: 5. CDR3 length: 14 amino acids. The CDR3, as DNA: TGCGCCAGCAGCTTCGGGCAGGGGGGCTATGGCTACACCTTC. Amino acids: CASSFGQGGYGYTF.

The chain joins TRBV5-6 to TRBJ1-6; TRBD1 might be the D (6 bases). With 0 bases removed from V and 7 bases from J, the gap between germline ends came to 11 bases. Germline V gene sequence: CDR1 SGHDT, CDR2 YYEEEE. The CDR3 length is 15 residues. The CDR3 DNA reads as TGTGCCAGCAGCTTGGATGGGCAGGGGAATTCACCCCTCCACTTT. It yields the protein CASSLDGQGNSPLHF.

This clone was observed a single time. The rearrangement links TRBV9 to TRBJ2-3, with 7 bases lining up with TRBD1. The V segment lost 4 bases and the J segment 2 bases; nucleotides outside the gene matches: 7. The CDR3 is 15 residues long. The germline V gene encodes CDR1 SGDLS and CDR2 YYNGEE. In DNA form, the CDR3 reads TGTGCCAGCAGCAAAACAGGGGCCCCCACAGATACGCAGTATTTT. Its translation is CASSKTGAPTDTQYF.

A single count supports this clone. The chain combines TRBV19 with TRBJ1-2; 8 bases are a match to TRBD1. Per the germline V gene, CDR1 is LNHDA and CDR2 is SQIVND (reference sequence). V lost 5 bases and J lost 2; bases outside the gene matches: 4. This CDR3 comprises 14 residues. The CDR3 loop is CASSYTGGNYGYTF. The DNA of the CDR3 is TGTGCCAGTAGTTACACAGGGGGAAACTATGGCTACACCTTC.

V gene TRBV28 combines with J gene TRBJ2-7, with D possibly being TRBD2 (5 bases). Trimming cost V 2 bases and J 7 bases, with 15 bases left between them. This CDR3 has 14 amino acids. Germline-derived CDR1 and CDR2 are MDHEN and SYDVKM. Here the CDR3 DNA reads TGTGCCAGCAGTTTACTACGGGGTAGGCGGGAGCAGTACTTC. It translates to CASSLLRGRREQYF.

CDR3: CASSFGQGANYGYTF. DNA for the CDR3: TGTGCCAGCAGCTTTGGACAGGGGGCTAACTATGGCTACACCTTC. The chain employs TRBV7-2 and TRBJ1-2; TRBD1 matches at 10 bases. With 3 bases clipped from V and 0 bases from J, the junction kept 1 base outside the gene matches. In germline, CDR1 is SGHTA, CDR2 FQGNSA. This CDR3 is 15 amino acids long.